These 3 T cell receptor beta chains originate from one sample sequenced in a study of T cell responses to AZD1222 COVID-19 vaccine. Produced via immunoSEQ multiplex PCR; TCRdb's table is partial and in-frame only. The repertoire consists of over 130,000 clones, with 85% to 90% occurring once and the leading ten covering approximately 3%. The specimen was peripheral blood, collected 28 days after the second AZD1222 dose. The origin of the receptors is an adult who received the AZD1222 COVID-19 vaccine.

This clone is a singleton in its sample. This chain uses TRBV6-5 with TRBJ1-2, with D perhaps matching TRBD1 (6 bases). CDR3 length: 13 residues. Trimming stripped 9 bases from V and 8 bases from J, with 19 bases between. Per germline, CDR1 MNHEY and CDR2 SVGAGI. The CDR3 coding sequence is TGTGCCAGTTTACAGGGTCTGAGGCAGGGCTACACCTTC. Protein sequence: CASLQGLRQGYTF.

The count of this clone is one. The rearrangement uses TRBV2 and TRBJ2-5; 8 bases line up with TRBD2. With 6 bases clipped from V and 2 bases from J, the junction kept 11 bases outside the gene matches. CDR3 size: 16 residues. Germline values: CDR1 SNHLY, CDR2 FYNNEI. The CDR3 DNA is TGTGCCAGCAGAGAACTTCTTGCGGGGGGACAAGAGACCCAGTACTTC. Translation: CASRELLAGGQETQYF.

The CDR3 protein is CASKGWGRNQPQHF. CDR3 coding DNA: TGTGCCAGCAAGGGGTGGGGGAGAAATCAGCCCCAGCATTTT. The chain uses TRBV5-6 and TRBJ1-5, with a tentative D call TRBD1 (5 bases). The germline gives CDR1 SGHDT, CDR2 YYEEEE. There are 14 residues in the CDR3. V dropped 6 bases and J dropped 4 bases, with 14 bases sitting between them.